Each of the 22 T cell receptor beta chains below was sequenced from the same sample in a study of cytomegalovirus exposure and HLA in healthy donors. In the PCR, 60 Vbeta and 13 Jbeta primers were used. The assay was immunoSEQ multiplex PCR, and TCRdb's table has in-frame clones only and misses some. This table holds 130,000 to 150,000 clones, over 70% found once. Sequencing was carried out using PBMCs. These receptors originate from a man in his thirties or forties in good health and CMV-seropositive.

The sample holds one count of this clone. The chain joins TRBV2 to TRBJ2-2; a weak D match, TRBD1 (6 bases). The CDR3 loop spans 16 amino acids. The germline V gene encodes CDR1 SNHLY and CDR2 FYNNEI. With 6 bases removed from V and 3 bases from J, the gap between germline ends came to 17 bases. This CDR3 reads CASRPLLDSYTGELFF. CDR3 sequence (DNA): TGTGCCAGCAGGCCCCTCTTGGACAGCTACACCGGGGAGCTGTTTTTT.

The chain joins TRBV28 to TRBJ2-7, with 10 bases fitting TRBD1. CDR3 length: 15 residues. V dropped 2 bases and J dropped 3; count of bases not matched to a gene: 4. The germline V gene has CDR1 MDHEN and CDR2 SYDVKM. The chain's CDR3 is CASSLGDRGFYEQYF. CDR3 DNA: TGTGCCAGCAGTTTAGGGGACAGGGGCTTCTACGAGCAGTACTTC.

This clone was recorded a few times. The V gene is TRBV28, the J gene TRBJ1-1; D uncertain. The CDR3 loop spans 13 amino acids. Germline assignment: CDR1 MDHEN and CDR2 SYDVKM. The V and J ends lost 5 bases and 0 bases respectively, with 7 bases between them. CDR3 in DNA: TGTGCCAGCAGTCCTACGATGAACACTGAAGCTTTCTTT. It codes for CASSPTMNTEAFF.

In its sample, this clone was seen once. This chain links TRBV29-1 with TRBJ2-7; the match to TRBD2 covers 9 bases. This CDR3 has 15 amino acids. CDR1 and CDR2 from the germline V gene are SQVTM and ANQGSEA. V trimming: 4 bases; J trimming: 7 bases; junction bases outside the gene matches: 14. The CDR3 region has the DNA TGCAGCGTTGCGTTTGGGGCTAGCGGGGCCTGGGAGCAGTACTTC. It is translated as CSVAFGASGAWEQYF.

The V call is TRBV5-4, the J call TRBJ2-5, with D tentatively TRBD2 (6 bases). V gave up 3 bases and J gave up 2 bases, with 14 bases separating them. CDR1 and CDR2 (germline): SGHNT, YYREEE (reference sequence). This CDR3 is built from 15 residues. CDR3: CASSSVGGGQETQYF. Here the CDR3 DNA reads TGTGCCAGCAGCTCAGTGGGGGGAGGTCAAGAGACCCAGTACTTC.

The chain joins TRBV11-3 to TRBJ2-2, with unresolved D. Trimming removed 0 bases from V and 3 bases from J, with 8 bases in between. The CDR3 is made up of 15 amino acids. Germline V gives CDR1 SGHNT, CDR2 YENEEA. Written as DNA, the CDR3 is TGTGCCAGCAGCTTAGACGGGTGGGACACCGGGGAGCTGTTTTTT. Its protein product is CASSLDGWDTGELFF. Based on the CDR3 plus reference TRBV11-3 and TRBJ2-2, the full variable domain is EAGVVQSPRYKIIEKKQPVAFWCNPISGHNTLYWYLQNLGQGPELLIRYENEEAVDDSQLPKDRFSAERLKGVDSTLKIQPAELGDSAVYLCASSLDGWDTGELFFGEGSRLTVL.

Written as DNA, the CDR3 is TGTGCCAGTAGTGCCGGAGTACAGGGGAGAGGGGCCCAGCATTTT. Residues: CASSAGVQGRGAQHF. The chain joins TRBV19 to TRBJ1-5; TRBD1 matches 7 bases. Per the germline V gene, CDR1 is LNHDA and CDR2 is SQIVND (reference sequence). The CDR3 is made up of 15 amino acids. Trimming at V came to 5 bases and at J to 11 bases, leaving 15 bases not matched to a gene.

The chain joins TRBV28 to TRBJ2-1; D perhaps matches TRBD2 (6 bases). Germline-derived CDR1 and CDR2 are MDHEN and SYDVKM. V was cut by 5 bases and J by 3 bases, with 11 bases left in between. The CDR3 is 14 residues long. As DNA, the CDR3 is TGTGCCAGCAGTGGCATAGCGGTCTACAATGAGCAGTTCTTC. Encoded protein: CASSGIAVYNEQFF.

The CDR3, as DNA: TGTGCCAGTAGTATAAAACAGGGATGGACCGGGGAGCTGTTTTTT. The encoded protein is CASSIKQGWTGELFF. The genes are TRBV19 and TRBJ2-2; the D gene is possibly TRBD1 (6 bases). With 2 bases removed from V and 5 bases from J, the gap between germline ends came to 12 bases. The CDR3 length is 15 residues. Germline-derived CDR1 and CDR2 are LNHDA and SQIVND (reference sequence).

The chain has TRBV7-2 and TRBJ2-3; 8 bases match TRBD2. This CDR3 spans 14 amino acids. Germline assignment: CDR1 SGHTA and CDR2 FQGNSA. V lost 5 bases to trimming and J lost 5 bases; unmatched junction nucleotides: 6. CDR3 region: CASSRGGQIDTQYF. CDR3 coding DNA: TGTGCCAGCAGCCGGGGGGGGCAGATAGATACGCAGTATTTT.

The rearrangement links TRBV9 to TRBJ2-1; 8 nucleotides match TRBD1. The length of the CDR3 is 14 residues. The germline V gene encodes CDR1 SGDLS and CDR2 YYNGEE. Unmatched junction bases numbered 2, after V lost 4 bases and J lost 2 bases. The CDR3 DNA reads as TGTGCCAGCAGCACAGGGGGGACCTACAATGAGCAGTTCTTC. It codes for CASSTGGTYNEQFF.

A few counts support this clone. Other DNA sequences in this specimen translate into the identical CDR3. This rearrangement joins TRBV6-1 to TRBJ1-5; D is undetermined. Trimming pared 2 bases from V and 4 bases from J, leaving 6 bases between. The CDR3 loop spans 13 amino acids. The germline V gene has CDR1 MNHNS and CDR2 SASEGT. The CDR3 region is CASSEQENQPQHF. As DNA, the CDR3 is TGTGCCAGCAGTGAACAGGAAAATCAGCCCCAGCATTTT.

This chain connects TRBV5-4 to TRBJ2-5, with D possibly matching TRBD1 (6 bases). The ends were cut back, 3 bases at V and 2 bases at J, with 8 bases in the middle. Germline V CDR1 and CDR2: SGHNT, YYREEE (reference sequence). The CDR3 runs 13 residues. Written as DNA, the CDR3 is TGTGCCAGCAGCTACGGACAGCAAGAGACCCAGTACTTC. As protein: CASSYGQQETQYF.

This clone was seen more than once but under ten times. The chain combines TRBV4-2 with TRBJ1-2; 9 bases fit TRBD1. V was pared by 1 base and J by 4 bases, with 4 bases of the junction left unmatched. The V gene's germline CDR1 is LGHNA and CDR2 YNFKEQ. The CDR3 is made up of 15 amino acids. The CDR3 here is CASSQGQGVGYGYTF. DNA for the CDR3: TGTGCCAGCAGCCAAGGACAGGGGGTTGGCTATGGCTACACCTTC.

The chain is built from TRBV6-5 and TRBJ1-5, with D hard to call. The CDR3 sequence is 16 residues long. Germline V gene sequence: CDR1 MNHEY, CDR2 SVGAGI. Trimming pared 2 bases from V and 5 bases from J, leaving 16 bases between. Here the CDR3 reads CASSYRGIGRDQPQHF. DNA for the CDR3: TGTGCCAGCAGTTACCGGGGAATAGGGAGGGATCAGCCCCAGCATTTT.

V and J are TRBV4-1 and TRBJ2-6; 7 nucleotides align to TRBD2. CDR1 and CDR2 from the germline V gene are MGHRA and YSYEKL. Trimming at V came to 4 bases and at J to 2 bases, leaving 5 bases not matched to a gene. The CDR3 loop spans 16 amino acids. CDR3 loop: CASSRGGLAGANVLTF. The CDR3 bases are TGCGCCAGCAGCCGGGGAGGGCTTGCTGGGGCCAACGTCCTGACTTTC.

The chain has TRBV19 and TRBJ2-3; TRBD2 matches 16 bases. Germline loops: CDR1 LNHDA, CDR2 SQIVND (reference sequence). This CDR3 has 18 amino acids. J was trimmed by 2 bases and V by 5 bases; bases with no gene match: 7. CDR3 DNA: TGTGCCAGTAGTCCGGGACTAGCGGGGGGGCGGAACACAGATACGCAGTATTTT. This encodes CASSPGLAGGRNTDTQYF.

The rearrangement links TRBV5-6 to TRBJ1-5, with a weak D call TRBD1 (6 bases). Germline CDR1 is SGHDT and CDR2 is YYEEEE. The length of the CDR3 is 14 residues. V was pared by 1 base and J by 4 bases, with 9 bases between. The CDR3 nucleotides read TGTGCCAGCAGCTTGTGGGGGCTTAATCAGCCCCAGCATTTT. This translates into CASSLWGLNQPQHF. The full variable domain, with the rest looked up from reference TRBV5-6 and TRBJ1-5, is DAGVTQSPTHLIKTRGQQVTLRCSPKSGHDTVSWYQQALGQGPQFIFQYYEEEERQRGNFPDRFSGHQFPNYSSELNVNALLLGDSALYLCASSLWGLNQPQHFGDGTRLSIL.

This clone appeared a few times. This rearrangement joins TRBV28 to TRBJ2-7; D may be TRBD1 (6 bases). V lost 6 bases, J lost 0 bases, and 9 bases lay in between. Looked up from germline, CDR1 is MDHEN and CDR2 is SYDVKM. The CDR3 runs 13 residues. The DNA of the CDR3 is TGTGCCAGCAGCCTGGACAGCTCCTACGAGCAGTACTTC. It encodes CASSLDSSYEQYF.

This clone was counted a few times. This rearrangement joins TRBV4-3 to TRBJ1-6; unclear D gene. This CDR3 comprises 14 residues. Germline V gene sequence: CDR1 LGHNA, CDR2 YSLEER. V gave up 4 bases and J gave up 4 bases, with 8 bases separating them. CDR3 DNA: TGCGCCAGCAGCCCCCGACTGTATAATTCACCCCTCCACTTT. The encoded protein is CASSPRLYNSPLHF.

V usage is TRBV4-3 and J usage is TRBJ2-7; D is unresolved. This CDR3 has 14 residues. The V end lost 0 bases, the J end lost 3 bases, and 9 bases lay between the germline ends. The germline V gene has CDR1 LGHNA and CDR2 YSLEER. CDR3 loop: CASSQDWANYEQYF. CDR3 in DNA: TGCGCCAGCAGCCAAGATTGGGCAAACTACGAGCAGTACTTC.

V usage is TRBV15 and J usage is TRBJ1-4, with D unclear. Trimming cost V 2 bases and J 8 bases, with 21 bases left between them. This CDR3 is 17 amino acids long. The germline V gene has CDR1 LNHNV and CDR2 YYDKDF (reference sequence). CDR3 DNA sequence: TGTGCCACCAGCAGACAAGCTACAGCTTTCTCGGGGGAAAAACTGTTTTTT. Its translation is CATSRQATAFSGEKLFF.